This T cell receptor (beta chain) was sequenced for a study of CD8 T cells in ankylosing spondylitis. CDR3 length equals 19 residues. CDR1 and CDR2 from the germline V gene are MGHDK and SYGVNS. Regarding the study as a whole: Clones tied to disease were said to be significantly enriched in matched ankylosing spondylitis synovial fluid. What appeared characteristic of ankylosing spondylitis blood was a TCR beta motif of eight highly homologous variants. Reactive arthritis synovial fluid and blood were previously reported to contain some motif variants.

The table lists this clonotype with a few counts. Its antigen is currently unknown. Germline and junction disagree at one end, which may indicate a read error. TCRdb reprocessed the 5' RACE reads with MiXCR, giving one entry per CDR3 protein. The data contain 240,000 or so distinct CDR3 sequences, about 10% of them singletons. The rearrangement uses TRBV25-1 and TRBJ2-2, with 7 bases identical to TRBD2. Sequencing was carried out using blood, either unsorted or a sorted T cell fraction (not recorded which). This TCR derives from a male donor with ankylosing spondylitis or in good health (not recorded which). The CDR3 sequence is CASSEFRASGETTGGELFF. The DNA of the CDR3 is TGTGCCAGCAGCGAATTTCGAGCTAGCGGAGAAACCACGGGCGGGGAGCTGTTTTTT.